This TCR beta chain was identified during a study of OX40 agonist ivuxolimab in advanced cancers. The study in broad terms: The costimulatory receptor OX40 (CD134) was targeted by ivuxolimab, a fully human IgG2 agonistic monoclonal antibody. Intravenous ivuxolimab was administered to patients every 2 weeks at six dose levels: 0.01, 0.1, 0.3, 1.5, 3 and 10 mg/kg. Of the approximately 50 dose-escalation patients, hepatocellular carcinoma was present in about 20, melanoma in roughly 15, renal cell carcinoma in 9 and head and neck cancer in 9. In the dose-escalation cohort, roughly four fifths of patients were male, and the mean age was around 60 years, with a range of roughly 20 to 80. Patients were allowed to have had prior anti-PD-1, anti-PD-L1 or anti-CTLA-4 therapy, and 40% of the dose-escalation patients had been treated with checkpoint inhibitors. Three dose-escalation patients achieved partial responses, one with hepatocellular carcinoma and two with cutaneous melanoma. Peripheral TCRbeta sequencing was intended to test whether TCR sequence diversity was altered and clonal T-cell expansion was caused by ivuxolimab. The monotherapy dose-escalation portion (N of about 49 patients) of the phase I ivuxolimab trial is reported in the paper. The paper as a whole reports these results and caveats: Low levels of normalized T-cell clonal expansion were also seen in some nonresponding patients. After ivuxolimab, more expanded clones were found on average in CD8+ T cells than in CD4+ T cells. Clonal expansion of both CD4+ and CD8+ blood T cells was observed from baseline to week 6 at doses 0.1 to 3.0 mg/kg. Which antigens the clonally expanded peripheral T cells were specific for was not determined. In the 0.1-3.0 mg/kg groups, partial responders had among the lowest normalized peripheral clonal expansion, particularly in CD8+ T cells.

Genomic DNA was isolated from the sorted cells so that the TCRbeta CDR3 region could be sequenced. The immunoSEQ Assay was used for sequencing of TCRbeta CDR3 regions. The table was pulled from immuneACCESS by TCRdb, which kept in-frame rearrangements only. Such tables lose some clones; where checked, under half of the loss comes from unresolved V genes, and the rest has no known cause. Here the sample has 50,000 or so clones; 65% to 90% occur a single time. The ten largest clonotypes hold around 0.9% of the sample. The trial excluded patients who had a history of autoimmune disease or were on systemic immunosuppression. Peripheral blood for TCR sequencing was collected from all dose cohorts at baseline, on cycle 4 day 1, and on cycle 7 day 1. Samples came from an open-label, multicenter, first-in-human phase I dose-escalation trial of ivuxolimab. Adults with locally advanced or metastatic melanoma, renal cell, hepatocellular, or head and neck squamous cell carcinoma were enrolled in the trial. Before TCR sequencing, CD4+ T cells and CD8+ T cells from peripheral blood were sorted into separate populations.

Remarks on this clone: The target of this receptor is not known. Per-base qualities were not stored, and no clone one base away is much larger.

From the cysteine up to the phenylalanine, the CDR3 has a length of 14 residues. Only the CDR3 region is kept as DNA, spanning 42 bases read in frame from base 1. Relative to germline, V is 2 bases shorter and J is 5 bases shorter, with 9 bases between their ends. CDR1 and CDR2 are read off the germline V gene as SNHLY and FYNNEI. The rearranged chain carries TRBV2 and TRBJ2-2; the D gene cannot be named for sure. Sequencing was performed on CD4+ or CD8+ T cells sorted from blood, taken in a trial of the OX40 agonist ivuxolimab. The sequence came from an adult with an advanced solid tumor such as melanoma, head and neck, liver or kidney cancer. At the DNA level, the sequence is TGTGCCAGCAGTGAATTTCTGGGGACCGGGGAGCTGTTTTTT. The resulting protein is CASSEFLGTGELFF.